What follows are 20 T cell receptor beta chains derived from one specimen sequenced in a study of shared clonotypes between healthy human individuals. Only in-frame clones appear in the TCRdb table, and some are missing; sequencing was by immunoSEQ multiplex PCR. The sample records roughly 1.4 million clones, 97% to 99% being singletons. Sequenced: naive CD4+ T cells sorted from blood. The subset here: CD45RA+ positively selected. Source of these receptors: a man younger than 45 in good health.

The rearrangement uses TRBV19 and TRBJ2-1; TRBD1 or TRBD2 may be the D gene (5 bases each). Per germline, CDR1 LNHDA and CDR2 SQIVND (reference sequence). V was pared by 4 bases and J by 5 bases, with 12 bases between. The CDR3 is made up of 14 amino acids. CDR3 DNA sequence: TGTGCCAGTAGTAGGGACGTCATTAACAATGAGCAGTTCTTC. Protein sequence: CASSRDVINNEQFF.

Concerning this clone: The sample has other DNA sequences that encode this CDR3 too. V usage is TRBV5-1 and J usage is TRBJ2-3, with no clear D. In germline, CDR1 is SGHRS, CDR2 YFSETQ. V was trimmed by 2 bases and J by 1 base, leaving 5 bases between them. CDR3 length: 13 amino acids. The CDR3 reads CASSFPGTDTQYF. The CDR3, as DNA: TGCGCCAGCAGCTTTCCAGGCACAGATACGCAGTATTTT.

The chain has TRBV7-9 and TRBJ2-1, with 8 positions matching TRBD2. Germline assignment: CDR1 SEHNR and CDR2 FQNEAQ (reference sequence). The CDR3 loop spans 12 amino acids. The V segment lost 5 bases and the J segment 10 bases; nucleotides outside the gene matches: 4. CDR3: CASSPAGGEQFF. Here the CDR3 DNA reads TGTGCCAGCAGCCCGGCGGGGGGCGAGCAGTTCTTC.

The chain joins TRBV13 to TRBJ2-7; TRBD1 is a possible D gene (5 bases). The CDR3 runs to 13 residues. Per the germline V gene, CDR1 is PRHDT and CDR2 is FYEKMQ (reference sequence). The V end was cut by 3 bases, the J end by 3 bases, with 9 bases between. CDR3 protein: CASSLGPVYEQYF. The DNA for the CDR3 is TGTGCCAGCAGCTTGGGGCCAGTCTACGAGCAGTACTTC.

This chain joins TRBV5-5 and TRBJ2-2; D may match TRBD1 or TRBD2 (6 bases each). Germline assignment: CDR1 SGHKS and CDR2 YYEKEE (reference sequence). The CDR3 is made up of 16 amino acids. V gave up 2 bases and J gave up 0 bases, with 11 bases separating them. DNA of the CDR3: TGTGCCAGCAGCTTTCTGGGGGGCACGAACACCGGGGAGCTGTTTTTT. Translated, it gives CASSFLGGTNTGELFF.

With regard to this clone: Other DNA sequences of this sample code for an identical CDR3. The DNA of the CDR3 is TGTGCCAGCAGCCTCGATAGCAATCAGCCCCAGCATTTT. Translation gives CASSLDSNQPQHF. This chain uses TRBV5-4 with TRBJ1-5; D call uncertain. This CDR3 is 13 amino acids long. The germline gives CDR1 SGHNT, CDR2 YYREEE (reference sequence). V was shortened by 4 bases and J by 0 bases, with 5 bases between the two germline ends.

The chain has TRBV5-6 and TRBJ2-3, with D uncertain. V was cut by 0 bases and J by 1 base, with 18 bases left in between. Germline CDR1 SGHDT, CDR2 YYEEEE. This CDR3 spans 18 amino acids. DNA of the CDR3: TGTGCCAGCAGCTTGGCCGGACGGACCCTAGAGGGCACAGATACGCAGTATTTT. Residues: CASSLAGRTLEGTDTQYF.

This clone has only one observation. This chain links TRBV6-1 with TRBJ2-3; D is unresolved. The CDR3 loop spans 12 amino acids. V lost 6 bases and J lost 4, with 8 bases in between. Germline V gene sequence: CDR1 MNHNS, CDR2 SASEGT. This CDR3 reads CASRLNPDTQYF. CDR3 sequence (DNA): TGTGCCAGCAGGTTGAATCCAGATACGCAGTATTTT.

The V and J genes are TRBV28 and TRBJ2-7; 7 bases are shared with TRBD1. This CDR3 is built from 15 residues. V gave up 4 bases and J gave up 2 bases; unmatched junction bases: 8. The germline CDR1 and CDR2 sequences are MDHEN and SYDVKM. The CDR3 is CASSSTGTATYEQYF. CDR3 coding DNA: TGTGCCAGCAGTTCGACCGGGACAGCAACCTACGAGCAGTACTTC.

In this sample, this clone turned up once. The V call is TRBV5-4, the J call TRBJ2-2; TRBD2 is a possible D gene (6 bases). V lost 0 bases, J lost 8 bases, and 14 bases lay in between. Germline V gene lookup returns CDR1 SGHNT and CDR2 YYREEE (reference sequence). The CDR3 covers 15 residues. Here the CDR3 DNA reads TGTGCCAGCAGCTTGGGTCGGGAGCTTGGTGGGGAGCTGTTTTTT. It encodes CASSLGRELGGELFF.

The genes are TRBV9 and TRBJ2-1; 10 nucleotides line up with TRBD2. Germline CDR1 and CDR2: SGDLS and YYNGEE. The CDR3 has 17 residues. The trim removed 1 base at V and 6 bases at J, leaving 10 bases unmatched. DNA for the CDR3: TGTGCCAGCAGCGTACTAGCGGGAGCTGGAACAAGCAATGAGCAGTTCTTC. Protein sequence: CASSVLAGAGTSNEQFF.

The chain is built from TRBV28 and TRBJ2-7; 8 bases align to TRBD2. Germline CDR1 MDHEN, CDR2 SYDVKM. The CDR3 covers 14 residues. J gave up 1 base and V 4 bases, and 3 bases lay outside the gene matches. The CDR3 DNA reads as TGTGCCAGCAGTTCGACGGGAGGGTCCTACGAGCAGTACTTC. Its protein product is CASSSTGGSYEQYF.

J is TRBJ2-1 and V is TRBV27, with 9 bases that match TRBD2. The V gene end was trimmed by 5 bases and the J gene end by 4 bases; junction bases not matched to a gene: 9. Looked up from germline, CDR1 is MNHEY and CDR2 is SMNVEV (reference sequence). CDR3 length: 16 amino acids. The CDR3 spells CASSGSGRGYYNEQFF. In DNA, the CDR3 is TGTGCCAGCAGTGGTAGCGGGAGAGGTTATTACAATGAGCAGTTCTTC.

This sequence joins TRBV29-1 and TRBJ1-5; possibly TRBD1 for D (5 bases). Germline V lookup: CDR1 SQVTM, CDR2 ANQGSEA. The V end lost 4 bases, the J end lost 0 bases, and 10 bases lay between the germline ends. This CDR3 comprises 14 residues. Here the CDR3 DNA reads TGCAGCGTTGCGACAGATTATAGCAATCAGCCCCAGCATTTT. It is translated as CSVATDYSNQPQHF.

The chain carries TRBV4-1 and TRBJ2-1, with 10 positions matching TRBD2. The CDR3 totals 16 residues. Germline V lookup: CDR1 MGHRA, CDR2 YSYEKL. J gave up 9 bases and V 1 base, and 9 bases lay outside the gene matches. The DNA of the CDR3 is TGCGCCAGCAGCCAAGGGGGTCTAGCGGGAGTTGGTGAGCAGTTCTTC. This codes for CASSQGGLAGVGEQFF.

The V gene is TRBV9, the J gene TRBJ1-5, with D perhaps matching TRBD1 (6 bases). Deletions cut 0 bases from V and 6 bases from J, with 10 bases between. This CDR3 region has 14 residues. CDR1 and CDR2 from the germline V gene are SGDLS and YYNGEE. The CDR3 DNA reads TGTGCCAGCAGCGTAGGGGGGGGCAGTCAGCCCCAGCATTTT. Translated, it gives CASSVGGGSQPQHF.

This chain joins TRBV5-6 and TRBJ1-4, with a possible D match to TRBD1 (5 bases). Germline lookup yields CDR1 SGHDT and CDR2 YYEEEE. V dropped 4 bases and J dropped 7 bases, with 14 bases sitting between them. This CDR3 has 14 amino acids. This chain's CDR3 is CASSLRGAREKLFF. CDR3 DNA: TGTGCCAGCAGCCTTCGAGGGGCGCGTGAAAAACTGTTTTTT.

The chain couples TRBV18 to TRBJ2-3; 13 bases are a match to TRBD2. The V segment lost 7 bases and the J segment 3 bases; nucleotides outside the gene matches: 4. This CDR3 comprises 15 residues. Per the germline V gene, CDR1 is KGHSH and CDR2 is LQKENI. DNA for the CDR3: TGTGCCAGCTTTGGACTAGCGGGAGAAACAGATACGCAGTATTTT. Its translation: CASFGLAGETDTQYF.

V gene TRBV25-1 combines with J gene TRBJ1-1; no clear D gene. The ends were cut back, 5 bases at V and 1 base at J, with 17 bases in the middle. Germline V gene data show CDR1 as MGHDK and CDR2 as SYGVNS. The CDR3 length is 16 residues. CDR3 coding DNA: TGTGCCAGCAGTCGGGTTTCAGGCTCGGGGAACACTGAAGCTTTCTTT. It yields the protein CASSRVSGSGNTEAFF.

The CDR3 reads CASSLGGGITDTQYF. DNA for the CDR3: TGTGCCAGCAGCTTGGGCGGGGGCATCACAGATACGCAGTATTTT. The chain uses TRBV7-2 and TRBJ2-3; a possible D gene is TRBD2 (7 bases). CDR1 is SGHTA, CDR2 FQGNSA, per germline. Trimming pared 3 bases from V and 2 bases from J, leaving 12 bases between. The CDR3 consists of 15 residues.